This T cell receptor beta chain was recorded in a study of CD8 T cells in Susac syndrome. Broader study findings: The study conceded that its TCR sequencing and HLA analysis involved relatively few individuals.

RNA, at about 0.5 to 1 ug, was reverse transcribed with random hexamers. Coverage of TCR beta CDR3 amplification by immunoSEQ multiplex PCR extended to 54 Vbeta and 13 Jbeta. TCRdb called the immunoSEQ multiplex PCR reads again in MiXCR, with one record for every CDR3 protein. The sample holds 120,000 to 150,000 distinct CDR3 sequences, 94% seen once. A word on this clonotype: Its antigen is not known.

The authors carried out high-throughput sequencing of TCR beta. They applied it to CD8+ and CD4+ T cells obtained from blood. The CD8+ and CD4+ T cells were negatively isolated, with the TEMRA cells enriched by FACS. The material sequenced was CD8+ T cells from PBMCs. The source of this sequence is a human donor in good health.

As DNA, the CDR3 is TGTGCCAGCAGTTGGGCAGCGGGTGCCTACGAGCAGTACTTC. This gives the protein CASSWAAGAYEQYF. V is TRBV28 and J is TRBJ2-7; the D gene is possibly TRBD2 (6 bases). The ends were cut back, 4 bases at V and 2 bases at J, with 12 bases in the middle. Germline values: CDR1 MDHEN, CDR2 SYDVKM. The CDR3 covers 14 residues. Combining the CDR3 with reference TRBV28 and TRBJ2-7 gives the whole variable domain DVKVTQSSRYLVKRTGEKVFLECVQDMDHENMFWYRQDPGLGLRLIYFSYDVKMKEKGDIPEGYSVSREKKERFSLILESASTNQTSMYLCASSWAAGAYEQYFGPGTRLTVT.